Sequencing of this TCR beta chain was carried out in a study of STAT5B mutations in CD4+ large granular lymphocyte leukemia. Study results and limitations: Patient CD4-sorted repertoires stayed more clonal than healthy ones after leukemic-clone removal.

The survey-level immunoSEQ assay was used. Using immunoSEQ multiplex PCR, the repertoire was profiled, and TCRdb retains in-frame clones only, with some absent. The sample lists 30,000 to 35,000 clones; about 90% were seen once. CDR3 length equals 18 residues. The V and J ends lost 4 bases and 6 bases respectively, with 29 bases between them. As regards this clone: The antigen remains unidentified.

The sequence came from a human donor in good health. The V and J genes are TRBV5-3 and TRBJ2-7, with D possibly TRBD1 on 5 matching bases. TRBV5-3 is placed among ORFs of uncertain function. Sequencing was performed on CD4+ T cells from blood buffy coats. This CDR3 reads CARSPGSTVCARLCEQYF. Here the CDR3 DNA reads TGTGCCAGAAGCCCAGGGTCGACAGTCTGTGCCCGACTGTGCGAGCAGTACTTC.